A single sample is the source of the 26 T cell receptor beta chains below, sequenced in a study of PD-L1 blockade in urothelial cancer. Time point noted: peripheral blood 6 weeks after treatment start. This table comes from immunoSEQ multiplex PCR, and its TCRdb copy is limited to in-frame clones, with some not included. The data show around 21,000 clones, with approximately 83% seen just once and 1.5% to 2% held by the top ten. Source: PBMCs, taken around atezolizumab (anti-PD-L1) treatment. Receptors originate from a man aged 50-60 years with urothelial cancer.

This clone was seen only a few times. The CDR3 sequence is CASSATENYGYTF. In nucleotides, the CDR3 is TGTGCCAGCAGCGCAACAGAGAACTATGGCTACACCTTC. The V gene is TRBV5-4, the J gene TRBJ1-2; D is undetermined. CDR3 length equals 13 residues. Germline V lookup: CDR1 SGHNT, CDR2 YYREEE (reference sequence). V was cut by 4 bases and J by 2 bases, with 9 bases left in between.

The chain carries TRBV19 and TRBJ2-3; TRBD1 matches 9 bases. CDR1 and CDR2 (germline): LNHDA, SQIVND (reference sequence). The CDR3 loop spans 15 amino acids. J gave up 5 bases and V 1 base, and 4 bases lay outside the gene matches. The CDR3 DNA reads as TGTGCCAGTAGTATAGCTGGGACAGGGATAGATACGCAGTATTTT. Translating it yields CASSIAGTGIDTQYF.

The CDR3 region has the DNA TGTGCCAGCATGACAGGGGCAGCGGCGGGAAATCAGCCCCAGCATTTT. This codes for CASMTGAAAGNQPQHF. This sequence joins TRBV6-6 and TRBJ1-5, with 8 bases aligning to TRBD1. This CDR3 contains 16 residues. The germline CDR1 and CDR2 sequences are MNHNY and SVGAGI (reference sequence). The V segment lost 7 bases and the J segment 4 bases; nucleotides outside the gene matches: 12.

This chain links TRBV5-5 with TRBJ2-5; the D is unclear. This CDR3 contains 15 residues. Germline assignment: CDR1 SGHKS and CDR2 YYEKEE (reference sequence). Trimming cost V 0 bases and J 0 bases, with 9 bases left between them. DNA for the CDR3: TGTGCCAGCAGCTTGGCCCCCGCGAACCAAGAGACCCAGTACTTC. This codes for CASSLAPANQETQYF.

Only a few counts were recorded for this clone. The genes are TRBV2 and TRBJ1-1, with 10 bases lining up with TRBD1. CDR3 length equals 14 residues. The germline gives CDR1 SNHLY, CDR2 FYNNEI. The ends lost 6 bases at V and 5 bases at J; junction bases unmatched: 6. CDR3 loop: CASRDRGALTEAFF. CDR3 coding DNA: TGTGCCAGCAGGGACAGGGGGGCCCTTACTGAAGCTTTCTTT.

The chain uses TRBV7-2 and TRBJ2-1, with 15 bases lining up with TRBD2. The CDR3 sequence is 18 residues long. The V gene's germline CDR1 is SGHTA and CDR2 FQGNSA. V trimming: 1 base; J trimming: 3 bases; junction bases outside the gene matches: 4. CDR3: CASSLEGTSGRYYNEQFF. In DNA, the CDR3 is TGTGCCAGCAGCTTAGAGGGGACTAGCGGGAGGTACTACAATGAGCAGTTCTTC.

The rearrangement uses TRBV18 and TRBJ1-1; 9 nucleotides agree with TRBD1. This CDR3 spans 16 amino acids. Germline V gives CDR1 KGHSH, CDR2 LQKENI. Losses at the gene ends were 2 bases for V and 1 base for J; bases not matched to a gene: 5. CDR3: CASSPIQGARNTEAFF. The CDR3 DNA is TGTGCCAGCTCACCAATACAGGGGGCCCGGAACACTGAAGCTTTCTTT.

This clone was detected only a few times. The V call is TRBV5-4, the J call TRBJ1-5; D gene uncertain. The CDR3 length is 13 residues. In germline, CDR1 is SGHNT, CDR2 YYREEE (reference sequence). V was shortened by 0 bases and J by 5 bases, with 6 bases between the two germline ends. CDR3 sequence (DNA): TGTGCCAGCAGCTTGGAGTCGGATCAGCCCCAGCATTTT. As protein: CASSLESDQPQHF.

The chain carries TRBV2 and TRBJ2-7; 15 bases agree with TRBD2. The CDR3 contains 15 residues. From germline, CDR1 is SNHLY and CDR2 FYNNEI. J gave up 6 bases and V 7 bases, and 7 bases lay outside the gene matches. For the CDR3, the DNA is TGTGCCAGCACCGGGACTAGCGGGAGGACCCCCGAGCAGTACTTC. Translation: CASTGTSGRTPEQYF.

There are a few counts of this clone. This chain's CDR3 is CASSSGTGLTEKLFF. The CDR3 bases are TGTGCCAGCAGTTCCGGGACAGGCCTTACTGAAAAACTGTTTTTT. This chain links TRBV28 with TRBJ1-4, with 8 bases lining up with TRBD1. Germline-derived CDR1 and CDR2 are MDHEN and SYDVKM. The CDR3 length is 15 residues. V was pared by 4 bases and J by 7 bases, with 8 bases of the junction left unmatched.

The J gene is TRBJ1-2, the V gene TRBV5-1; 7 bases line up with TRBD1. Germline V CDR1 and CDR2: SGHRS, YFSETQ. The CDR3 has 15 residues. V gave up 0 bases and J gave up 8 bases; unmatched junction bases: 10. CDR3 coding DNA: TGCGCCAGCAGCTTGGCCCACAGGGGTCAAGGAGGCTACACCTTC. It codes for CASSLAHRGQGGYTF.

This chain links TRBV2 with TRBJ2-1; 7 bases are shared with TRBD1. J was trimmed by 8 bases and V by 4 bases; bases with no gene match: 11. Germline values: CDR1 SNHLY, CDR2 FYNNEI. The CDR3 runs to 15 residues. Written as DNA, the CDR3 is TGTGCCAGCAGTGGCTTACAGGGGTTCAGGGATGAGCAGTTCTTC. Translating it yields CASSGLQGFRDEQFF.

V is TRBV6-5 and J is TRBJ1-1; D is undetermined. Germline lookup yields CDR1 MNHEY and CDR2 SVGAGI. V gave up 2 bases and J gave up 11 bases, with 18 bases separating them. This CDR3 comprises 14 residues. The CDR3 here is CASSYGGGLFGAFF. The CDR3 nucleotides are TGTGCCAGCAGTTACGGCGGCGGCTTGTTTGGTGCTTTCTTT.

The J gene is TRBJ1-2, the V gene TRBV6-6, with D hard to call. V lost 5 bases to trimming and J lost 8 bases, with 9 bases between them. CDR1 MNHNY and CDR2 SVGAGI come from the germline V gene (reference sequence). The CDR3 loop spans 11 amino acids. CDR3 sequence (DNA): TGTGCCAGCAGTCCCTCGGGGGGCTACACCTTC. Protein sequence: CASSPSGGYTF.

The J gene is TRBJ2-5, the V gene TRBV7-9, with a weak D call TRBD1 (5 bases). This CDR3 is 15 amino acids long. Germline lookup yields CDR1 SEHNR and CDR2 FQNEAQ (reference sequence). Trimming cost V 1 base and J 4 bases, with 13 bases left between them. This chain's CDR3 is CASSLVTGRGETQYF. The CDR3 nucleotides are TGTGCCAGCAGCTTAGTTACAGGTCGAGGAGAGACCCAGTACTTC. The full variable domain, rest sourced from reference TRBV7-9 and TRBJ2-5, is DTGVSQNPRHKITKRGQNVTFRCDPISEHNRLYWYRQTLGQGPEFLTYFQNEAQLEKSRLLSDRFSAERPKGSFSTLEIQRTEQGDSAMYLCASSLVTGRGETQYFGPGTRLLVL.

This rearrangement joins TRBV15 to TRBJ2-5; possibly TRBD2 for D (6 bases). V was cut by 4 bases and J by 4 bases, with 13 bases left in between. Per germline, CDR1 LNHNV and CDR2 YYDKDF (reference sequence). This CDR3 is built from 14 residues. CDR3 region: CATSNNRGGETQYF. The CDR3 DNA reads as TGTGCCACCAGCAATAACCGGGGAGGAGAGACCCAGTACTTC.

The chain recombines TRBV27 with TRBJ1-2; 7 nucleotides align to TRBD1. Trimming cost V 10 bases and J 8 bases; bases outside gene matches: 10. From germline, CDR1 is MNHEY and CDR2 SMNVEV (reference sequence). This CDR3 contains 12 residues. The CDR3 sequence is CATQGGGAGYTF. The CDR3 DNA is TGTGCCACGCAAGGGGGCGGTGCCGGCTACACCTTC.

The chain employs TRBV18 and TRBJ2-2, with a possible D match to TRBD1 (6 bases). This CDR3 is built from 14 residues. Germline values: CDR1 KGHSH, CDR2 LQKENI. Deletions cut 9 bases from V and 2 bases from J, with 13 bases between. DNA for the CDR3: TGTGCCAGTAAACAGGGACGAAACACCGGGGAGCTGTTTTTT. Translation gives CASKQGRNTGELFF.

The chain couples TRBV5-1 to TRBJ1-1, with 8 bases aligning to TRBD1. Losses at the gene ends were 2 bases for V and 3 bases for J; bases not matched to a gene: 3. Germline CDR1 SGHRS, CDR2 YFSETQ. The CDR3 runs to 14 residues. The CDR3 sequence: CASSFQGAYTEAFF. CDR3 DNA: TGCGCCAGCAGCTTTCAGGGGGCGTACACTGAAGCTTTCTTT.

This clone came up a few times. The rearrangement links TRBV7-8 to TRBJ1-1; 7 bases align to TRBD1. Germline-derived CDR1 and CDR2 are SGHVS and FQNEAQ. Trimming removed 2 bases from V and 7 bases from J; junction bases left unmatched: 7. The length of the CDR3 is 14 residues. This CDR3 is CASSLWRQGGEAFF. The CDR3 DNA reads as TGTGCCAGCAGCTTATGGCGACAGGGTGGTGAAGCTTTCTTT.

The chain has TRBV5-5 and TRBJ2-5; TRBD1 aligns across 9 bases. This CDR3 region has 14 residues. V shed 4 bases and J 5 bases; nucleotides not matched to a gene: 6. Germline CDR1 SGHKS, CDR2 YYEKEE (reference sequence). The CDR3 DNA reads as TGTGCCAGCAGCCTAGGGACAGGGAAGGAGACCCAGTACTTC. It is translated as CASSLGTGKETQYF. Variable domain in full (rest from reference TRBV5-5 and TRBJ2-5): DAGVTQSPTHLIKTRGQQVTLRCSPISGHKSVSWYQQVLGQGPQFIFQYYEKEERGRGNFPDRFSARQFPNYSSELNVNALLLGDSALYLCASSLGTGKETQYFGPGTRLLVL.

The CDR3 protein is CASRRGRGRGDYGYTF. As DNA, the CDR3 is TGTGCCAGTAGGAGAGGCAGGGGGCGAGGGGACTATGGCTACACCTTC. This chain joins TRBV19 and TRBJ1-2, with 8 bases aligning to TRBD1. Germline CDR1 LNHDA, CDR2 SQIVND (reference sequence). This CDR3 spans 16 amino acids. Unmatched junction bases numbered 12, after V lost 6 bases and J lost 3 bases.

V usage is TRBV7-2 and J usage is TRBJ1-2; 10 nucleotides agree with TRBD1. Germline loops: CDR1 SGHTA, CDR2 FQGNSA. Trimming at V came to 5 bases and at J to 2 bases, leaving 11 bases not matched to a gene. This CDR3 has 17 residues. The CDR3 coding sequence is TGTGCCAGCAGCCAACGGACAGGGGGGGTATCAAACTATGGCTACACCTTC. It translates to CASSQRTGGVSNYGYTF.

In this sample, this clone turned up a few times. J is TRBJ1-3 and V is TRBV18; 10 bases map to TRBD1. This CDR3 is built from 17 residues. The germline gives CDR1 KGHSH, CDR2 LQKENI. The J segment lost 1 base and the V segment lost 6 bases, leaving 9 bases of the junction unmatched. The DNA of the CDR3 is TGTGCCAGCTCGCTGGGACAGGGGTTCTATTCTGGAAACACCATATATTTT. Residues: CASSLGQGFYSGNTIYF.

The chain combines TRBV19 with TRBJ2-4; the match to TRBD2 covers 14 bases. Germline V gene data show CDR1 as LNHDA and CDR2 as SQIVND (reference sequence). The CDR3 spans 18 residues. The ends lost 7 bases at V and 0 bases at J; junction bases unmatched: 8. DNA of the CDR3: TGTGCCAGTATGACCAGACTAGCGGGGGGGTTAGCCAAAAACATTCAGTACTTC. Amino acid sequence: CASMTRLAGGLAKNIQYF.

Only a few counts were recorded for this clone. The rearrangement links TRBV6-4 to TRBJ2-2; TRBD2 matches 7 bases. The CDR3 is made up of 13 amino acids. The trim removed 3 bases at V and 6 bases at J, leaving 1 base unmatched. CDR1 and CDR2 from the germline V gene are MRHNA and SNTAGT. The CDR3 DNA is TGTGCCAGCAGTGAGGGGGGGGCCGGGGAGCTGTTTTTT. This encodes CASSEGGAGELFF.